These 2 T cell receptor beta chains came from one sample sequenced in a study of CD8 T cells in ankylosing spondylitis. TCRdb redid the calling of the 5' RACE reads with MiXCR, one entry per CDR3 protein. The sample yields 35,000 to 50,000 distinct CDR3 sequences, 2.5% to 3.5% seen once. Sequenced material: blood, either unsorted or a sorted T cell fraction (not recorded which). These receptors all stem from a male donor with ankylosing spondylitis or in good health (not recorded which).

This clonotype was picked up many times. The chain combines TRBV23-1 with TRBJ2-2, with a weak D call TRBD1 (5 bases). TRBV23-1 belongs to the ORF category, with a function that is uncertain. The CDR3 runs 13 residues. Trimming stripped 2 bases from V and 5 bases from J, with 6 bases between. CDR3 amino acids: CASSQQGTGELFF. Here the CDR3 DNA reads TGCGCCAGCAGTCAACAGGGAACCGGGGAGCTGTTTTTT.

This clonotype was detected many times. J is TRBJ2-1 and V is TRBV9, with 8 positions matching TRBD2. Germline loops: CDR1 SGDLS, CDR2 YYNGEE. Trimming at V came to 4 bases and at J to 8 bases, leaving 14 bases not matched to a gene. This CDR3 spans 16 amino acids. The CDR3 DNA sequence: TGTGCCAGCAGCTCAATGGGTCGGGAGGGCCGGGATGAGCAGTTCTTC. Amino acids: CASSSMGREGRDEQFF. The full variable domain, with the rest looked up from reference TRBV9 and TRBJ2-1, is DSGVTQTPKHLITATGQRVTLRCSPRSGDLSVYWYQQSLDQGLQFLIQYYNGEERAKGNILERFSAQQFPDLHSELNLSSLELGDSALYFCASSSMGREGRDEQFFGPGTRLTVL.